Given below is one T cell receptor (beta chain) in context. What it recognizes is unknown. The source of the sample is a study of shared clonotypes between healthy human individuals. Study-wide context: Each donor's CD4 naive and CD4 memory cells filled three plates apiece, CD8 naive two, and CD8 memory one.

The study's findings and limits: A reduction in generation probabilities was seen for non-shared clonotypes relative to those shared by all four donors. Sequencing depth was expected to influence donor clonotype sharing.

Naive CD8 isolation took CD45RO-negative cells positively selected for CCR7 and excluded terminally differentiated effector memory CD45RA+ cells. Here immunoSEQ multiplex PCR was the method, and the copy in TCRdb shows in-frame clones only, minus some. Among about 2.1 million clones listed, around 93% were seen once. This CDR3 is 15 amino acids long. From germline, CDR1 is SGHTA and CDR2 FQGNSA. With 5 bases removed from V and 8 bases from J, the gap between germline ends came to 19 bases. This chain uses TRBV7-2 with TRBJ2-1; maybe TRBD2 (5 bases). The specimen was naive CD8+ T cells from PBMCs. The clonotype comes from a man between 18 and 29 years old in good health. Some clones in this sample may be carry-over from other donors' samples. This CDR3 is CASSLERWGSDEQFF. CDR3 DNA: TGTGCCAGCAGCCTAGAGCGGTGGGGATCTGATGAGCAGTTCTTC. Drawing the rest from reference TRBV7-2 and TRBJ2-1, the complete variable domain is GAGVSQSPSNKVTEKGKDVELRCDPISGHTALYWYRQSLGQGLEFLIYFQGNSAPDKSGLPSDRFSAERTGGSVSTLTIQRTQQEDSAVYLCASSLERWGSDEQFFGPGTRLTVL.